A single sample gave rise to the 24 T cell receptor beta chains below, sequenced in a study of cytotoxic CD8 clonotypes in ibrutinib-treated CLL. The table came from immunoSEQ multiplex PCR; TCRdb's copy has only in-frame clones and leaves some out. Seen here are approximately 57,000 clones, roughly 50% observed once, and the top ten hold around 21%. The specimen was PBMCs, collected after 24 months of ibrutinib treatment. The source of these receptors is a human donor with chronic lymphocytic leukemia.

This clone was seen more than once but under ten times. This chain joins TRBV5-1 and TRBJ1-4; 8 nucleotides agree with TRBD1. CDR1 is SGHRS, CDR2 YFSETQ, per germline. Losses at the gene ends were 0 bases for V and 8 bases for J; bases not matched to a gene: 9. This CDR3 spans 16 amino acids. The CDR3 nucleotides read TGCGCCAGCAGCTTGGATGCACCGGGACAGGTCGAAAAACTGTTTTTT. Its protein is CASSLDAPGQVEKLFF. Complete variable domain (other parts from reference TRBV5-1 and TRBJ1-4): KAGVTQTPRYLIKTRGQQVTLSCSPISGHRSVSWYQQTPGQGLQFLFEYFSETQRNKGNFPGRFSGRQFSNSRSEMNVSTLELGDSALYLCASSLDAPGQVEKLFFGSGTQLSVL.

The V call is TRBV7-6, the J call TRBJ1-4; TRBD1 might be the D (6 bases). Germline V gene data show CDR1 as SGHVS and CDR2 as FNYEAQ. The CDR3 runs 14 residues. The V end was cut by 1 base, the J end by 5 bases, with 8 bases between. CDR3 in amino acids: CASSLGGTNEKLFF. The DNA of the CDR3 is TGTGCCAGCAGCTTAGGGGGGACAAATGAAAAACTGTTTTTT.

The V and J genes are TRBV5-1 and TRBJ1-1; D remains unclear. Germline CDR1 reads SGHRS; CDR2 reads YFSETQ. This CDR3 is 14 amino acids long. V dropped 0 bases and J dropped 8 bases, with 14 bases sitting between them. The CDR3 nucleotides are TGCGCCAGCAGCTTGGGGCGGTTGCAGGCAGAAGCTTTCTTT. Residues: CASSLGRLQAEAFF.

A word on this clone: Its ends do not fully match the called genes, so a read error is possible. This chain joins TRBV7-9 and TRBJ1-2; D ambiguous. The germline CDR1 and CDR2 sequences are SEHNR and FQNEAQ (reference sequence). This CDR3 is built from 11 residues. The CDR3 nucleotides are TGTGCCAGCAGCTTAGCGCTGGAGACTTTCTTC. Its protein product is CASSLALETFF.

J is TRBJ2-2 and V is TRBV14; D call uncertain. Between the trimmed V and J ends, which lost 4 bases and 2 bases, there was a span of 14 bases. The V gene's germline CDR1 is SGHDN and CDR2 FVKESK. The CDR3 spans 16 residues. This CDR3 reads CASSRWTGQNTGELFF. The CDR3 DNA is TGTGCCAGCAGCCGATGGACCGGGCAAAACACCGGGGAGCTGTTTTTT.

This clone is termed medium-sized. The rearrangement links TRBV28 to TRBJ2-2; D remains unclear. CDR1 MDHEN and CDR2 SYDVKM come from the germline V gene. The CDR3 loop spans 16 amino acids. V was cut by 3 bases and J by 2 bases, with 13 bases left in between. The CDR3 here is CASSLDLPRNTGELFF. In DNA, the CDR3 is TGTGCCAGCAGTTTGGACCTTCCGAGAAACACCGGGGAGCTGTTTTTT.

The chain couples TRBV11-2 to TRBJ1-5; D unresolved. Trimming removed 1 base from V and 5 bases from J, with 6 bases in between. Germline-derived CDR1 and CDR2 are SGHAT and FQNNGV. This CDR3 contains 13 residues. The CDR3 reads CASSLGGDQPQHF. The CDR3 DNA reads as TGTGCCAGCAGCTTAGGTGGGGATCAGCCCCAGCATTTT.

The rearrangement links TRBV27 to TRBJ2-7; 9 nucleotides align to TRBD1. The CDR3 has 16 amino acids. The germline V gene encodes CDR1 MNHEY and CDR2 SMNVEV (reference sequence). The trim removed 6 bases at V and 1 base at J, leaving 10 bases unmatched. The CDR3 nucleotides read TGTGCCAGCAGCAGGCGGTCAGGGACAGGGTCCTACGAGCAGTACTTC. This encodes CASSRRSGTGSYEQYF.

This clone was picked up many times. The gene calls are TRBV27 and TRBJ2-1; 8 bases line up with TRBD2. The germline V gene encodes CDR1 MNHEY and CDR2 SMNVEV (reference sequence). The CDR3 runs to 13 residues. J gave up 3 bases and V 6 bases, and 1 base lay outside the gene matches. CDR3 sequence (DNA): TGTGCCAGCAGGGGACTAGACTACAATGAGCAGTTCTTC. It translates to CASRGLDYNEQFF.

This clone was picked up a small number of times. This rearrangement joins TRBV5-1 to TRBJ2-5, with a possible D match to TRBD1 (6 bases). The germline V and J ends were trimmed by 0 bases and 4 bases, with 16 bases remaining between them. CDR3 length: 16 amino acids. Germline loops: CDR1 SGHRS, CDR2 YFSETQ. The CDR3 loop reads CASSLELGTRGETQYF. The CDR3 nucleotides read TGCGCCAGCAGCTTGGAATTGGGGACAAGAGGAGAGACCCAGTACTTC.

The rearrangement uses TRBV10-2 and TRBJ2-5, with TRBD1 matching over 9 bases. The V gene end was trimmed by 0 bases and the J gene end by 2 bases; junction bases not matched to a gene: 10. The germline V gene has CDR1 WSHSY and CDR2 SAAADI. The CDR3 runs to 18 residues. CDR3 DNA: TGCGCCAGCAGTGAGTCCTCCTCCGGGACAGGGAGGCAAGAGACCCAGTACTTC. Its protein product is CASSESSSGTGRQETQYF.

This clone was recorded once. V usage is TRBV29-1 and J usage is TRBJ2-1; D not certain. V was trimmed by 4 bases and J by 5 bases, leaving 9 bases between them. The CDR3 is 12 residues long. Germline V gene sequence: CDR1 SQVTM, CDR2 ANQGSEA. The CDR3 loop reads CSVAPWDNEQFF. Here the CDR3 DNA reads TGCAGCGTTGCCCCATGGGACAATGAGCAGTTCTTC.

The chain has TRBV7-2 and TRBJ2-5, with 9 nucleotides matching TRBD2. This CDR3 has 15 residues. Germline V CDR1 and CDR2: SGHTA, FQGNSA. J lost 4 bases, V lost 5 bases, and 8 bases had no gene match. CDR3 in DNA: TGTGCCAGCAGCAGCCCATTAGCGGGAGCAGAGACCCAGTACTTC. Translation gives CASSSPLAGAETQYF. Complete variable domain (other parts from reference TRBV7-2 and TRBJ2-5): GAGVSQSPSNKVTEKGKDVELRCDPISGHTALYWYRQSLGQGLEFLIYFQGNSAPDKSGLPSDRFSAERTGGSVSTLTIQRTQQEDSAVYLCASSSPLAGAETQYFGPGTRLLVL.

The DNA for the CDR3 is TGCGCCAGCAGCCCCCAGGGTCCAGGCTATGGCTACACCTTC. Its protein is CASSPQGPGYGYTF. The chain carries TRBV5-1 and TRBJ1-2; the D gene is possibly TRBD1 (5 bases). Germline loops: CDR1 SGHRS, CDR2 YFSETQ. The CDR3 has 14 amino acids. V was trimmed by 4 bases and J by 4 bases, leaving 14 bases between them.

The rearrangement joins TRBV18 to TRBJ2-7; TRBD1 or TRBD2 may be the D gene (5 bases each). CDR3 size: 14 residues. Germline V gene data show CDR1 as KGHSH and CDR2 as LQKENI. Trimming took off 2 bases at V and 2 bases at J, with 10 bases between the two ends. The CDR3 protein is CASSPELGAYEQYF. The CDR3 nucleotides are TGTGCCAGCTCACCAGAACTAGGGGCCTACGAGCAGTACTTC.

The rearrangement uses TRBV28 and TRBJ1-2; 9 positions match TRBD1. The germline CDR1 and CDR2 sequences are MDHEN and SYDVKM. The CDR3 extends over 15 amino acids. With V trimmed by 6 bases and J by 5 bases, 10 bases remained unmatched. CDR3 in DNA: TGTGCCAGCAGCGACCCTGGGACAGGGAATTATGGCTACACCTTC. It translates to CASSDPGTGNYGYTF.

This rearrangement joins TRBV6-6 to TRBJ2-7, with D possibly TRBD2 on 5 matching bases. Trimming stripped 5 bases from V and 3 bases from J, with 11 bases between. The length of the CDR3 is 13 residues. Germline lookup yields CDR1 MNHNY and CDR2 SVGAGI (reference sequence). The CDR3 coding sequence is TGTGCCAGCAGTGGTACTAGGGTCTACGAGCAGTACTTC. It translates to CASSGTRVYEQYF.

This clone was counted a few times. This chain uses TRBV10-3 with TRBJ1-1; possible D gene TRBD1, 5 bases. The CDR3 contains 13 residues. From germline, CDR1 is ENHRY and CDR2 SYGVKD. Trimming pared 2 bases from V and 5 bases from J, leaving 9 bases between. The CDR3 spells CAISERGRTEAFF. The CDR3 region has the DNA TGTGCCATCAGTGAGCGGGGCAGGACTGAAGCTTTCTTT.

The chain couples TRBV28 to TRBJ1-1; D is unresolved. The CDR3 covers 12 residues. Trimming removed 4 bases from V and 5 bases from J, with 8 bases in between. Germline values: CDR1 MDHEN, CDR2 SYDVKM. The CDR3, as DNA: TGTGCCAGCAGTTACGGGCGGACTGAAGCTTTCTTT. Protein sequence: CASSYGRTEAFF.

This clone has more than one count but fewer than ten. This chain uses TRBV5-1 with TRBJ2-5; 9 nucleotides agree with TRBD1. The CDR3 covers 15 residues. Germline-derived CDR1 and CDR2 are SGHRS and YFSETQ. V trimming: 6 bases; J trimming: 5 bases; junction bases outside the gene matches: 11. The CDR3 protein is CASTLIGQGYETQYF. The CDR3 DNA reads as TGCGCCAGCACCTTAATAGGACAGGGGTACGAGACCCAGTACTTC.

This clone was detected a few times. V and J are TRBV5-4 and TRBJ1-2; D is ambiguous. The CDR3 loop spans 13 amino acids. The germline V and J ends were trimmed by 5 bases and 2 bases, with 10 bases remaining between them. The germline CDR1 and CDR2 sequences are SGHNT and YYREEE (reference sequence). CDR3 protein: CASRPGVNYGYTF. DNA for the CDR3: TGTGCCAGCAGACCTGGGGTGAACTATGGCTACACCTTC.

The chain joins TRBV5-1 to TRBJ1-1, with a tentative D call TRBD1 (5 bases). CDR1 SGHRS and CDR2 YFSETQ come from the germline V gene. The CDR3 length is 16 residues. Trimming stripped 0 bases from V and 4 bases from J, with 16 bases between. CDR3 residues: CASSLGIGVLATEAFF. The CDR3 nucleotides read TGCGCCAGCAGCTTGGGTATAGGGGTTTTGGCCACTGAAGCTTTCTTT.

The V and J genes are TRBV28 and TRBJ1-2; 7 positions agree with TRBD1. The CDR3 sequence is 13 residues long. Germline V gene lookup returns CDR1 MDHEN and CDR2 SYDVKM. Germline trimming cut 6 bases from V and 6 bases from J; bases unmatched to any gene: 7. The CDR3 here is CASRIQGWDGYTF. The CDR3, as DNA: TGTGCCAGCAGAATACAGGGGTGGGATGGCTACACCTTC.

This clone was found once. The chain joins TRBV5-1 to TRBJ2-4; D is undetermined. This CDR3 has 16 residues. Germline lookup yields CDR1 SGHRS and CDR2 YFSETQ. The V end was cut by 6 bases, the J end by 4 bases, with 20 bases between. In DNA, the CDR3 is TGCGCCAGCACCCTCGCACCTGCAGTGGGGAAAAACATTCAGTACTTC. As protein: CASTLAPAVGKNIQYF.